These T cell receptor beta chains were read from a single sample in a study of shared clonotypes between healthy human individuals. Profiling relied on immunoSEQ multiplex PCR, and the TCRdb table lists in-frame clones only, not all of them. Of about 2 million clones in the sample, about 94% were seen once. The sequenced sample was naive CD8+ T cells sorted from blood. These receptors were taken from a man between 18 and 29 years old in good health. CDR3s include the opening cysteine and the closing phenylalanine or tryptophan. A D gene is named only where the DNA matches it firmly. A row's size may be missing; if present it is once, few, many or a size class.

j_gene: TRBJ2-1
d_gene: NA
abundance: NA
v_gene: TRBV6-1
CDR3aa: CASSDTRSYNEQFF
CDR3nt: TGTGCCAGCAGCGACACTCGCTCCTACAATGAGCAGTTCTTC

j_gene: TRBJ2-5
d_gene: NA
abundance: NA
v_gene: TRBV7-9
CDR3aa: CASSSPLRDQETQYF
CDR3nt: TGTGCCAGCAGCTCTCCCCTGCGGGACCAAGAGACCCAGTACTTC

j_gene: TRBJ1-5
d_gene: NA
abundance: NA
v_gene: TRBV5-6
CDR3aa: CASSLWGVQPQHF
CDR3nt: TGTGCCAGCAGCTTGTGGGGCGTTCAGCCCCAGCATTTT

j_gene: TRBJ2-6
d_gene: TRBD2
abundance: once
v_gene: TRBV2
CDR3aa: CASSETSGGTSGANVLTF
CDR3nt: TGTGCCAGCAGTGAGACTAGCGGGGGGACCTCTGGGGCCAACGTCCTGACTTTC

j_gene: TRBJ2-7
d_gene: TRBD2
abundance: once
v_gene: TRBV10-2
CDR3aa: CASSWTIAGDLSYEQYF
CDR3nt: TGCGCCAGCAGTTGGACCATAGCGGGAGATCTCTCCTACGAGCAGTACTTC

j_gene: TRBJ1-5
d_gene: NA
abundance: NA
v_gene: TRBV27
CDR3aa: CASSQTGSNQPQHF
CDR3nt: TGTGCCAGCAGCCAAACAGGTAGCAATCAGCCCCAGCATTTT

j_gene: TRBJ2-7
d_gene: NA
abundance: NA
v_gene: TRBV5-4
CDR3aa: CASSPAALGGEQYF
CDR3nt: TGTGCCAGCAGCCCCGCAGCGTTGGGCGGCGAGCAGTACTTC

j_gene: TRBJ2-2
d_gene: NA
abundance: NA
v_gene: TRBV11-2
CDR3aa: CASSLNLWQEGAGELFF
CDR3nt: TGTGCCAGCAGCTTAAATCTTTGGCAGGAGGGGGCCGGGGAGCTGTTTTTT

j_gene: TRBJ1-1
d_gene: NA
abundance: NA
v_gene: TRBV19
CDR3aa: CASSTGYMNTEAFF
CDR3nt: TGTGCCAGTAGTACAGGATACATGAACACTGAAGCTTTCTTT

j_gene: TRBJ2-2
d_gene: NA
abundance: NA
v_gene: TRBV4-2
CDR3aa: CASSPPGTGELFF
CDR3nt: TGTGCCAGCAGCCCGCCGGGGACCGGGGAGCTGTTTTTT

j_gene: TRBJ2-1
d_gene: TRBD2
abundance: NA
v_gene: TRBV15
CDR3aa: CATSRELRGSWDEQFF
CDR3nt: TGTGCCACCAGCAGAGAATTGCGGGGGAGTTGGGATGAGCAGTTCTTC

j_gene: TRBJ2-1
d_gene: NA
abundance: NA
v_gene: TRBV7-9
CDR3aa: CASSLTSSDEQFF
CDR3nt: TGTGCCAGCAGCTTAACATCATCCGATGAGCAGTTCTTC

j_gene: TRBJ2-7
d_gene: TRBD2
abundance: NA
v_gene: TRBV11-2
CDR3aa: CASSPRTSGTSYEQYF
CDR3nt: TGTGCCAGCAGCCCCCGGACTAGCGGGACCTCCTACGAGCAGTACTTC

j_gene: TRBJ1-1
d_gene: NA
abundance: NA
v_gene: TRBV13
CDR3aa: CASSEARRTEAFF
CDR3nt: TGTGCCAGCAGCGAAGCCCGGAGGACTGAAGCTTTCTTT

j_gene: TRBJ2-3
d_gene: NA
abundance: NA
v_gene: TRBV6-5
CDR3aa: CASSPWRADTQYF
CDR3nt: TGTGCCAGCAGTCCGTGGAGGGCAGATACGCAGTATTTT

j_gene: TRBJ2-3
d_gene: TRBD2
abundance: once
v_gene: TRBV7-2
CDR3aa: CASSPTRLAGRTDTQYF
CDR3nt: TGTGCCAGCAGCCCAACCAGACTAGCGGGACGGACAGATACGCAGTATTTT

j_gene: TRBJ2-7
d_gene: TRBD2
abundance: NA
v_gene: TRBV12-5
CDR3aa: CASALGSGRYEQYF
CDR3nt: TGTGCTAGTGCATTGGGGAGCGGGAGGTACGAGCAGTACTTC

j_gene: TRBJ2-7
d_gene: TRBD2
abundance: NA
v_gene: TRBV9
CDR3aa: CASSVSGGAIDEQYF
CDR3nt: TGTGCCAGCAGCGTCAGCGGGGGGGCTATCGACGAGCAGTACTTC

j_gene: TRBJ1-3
d_gene: NA
abundance: NA
v_gene: TRBV15
CDR3aa: CATSRAGRSYGLPGNTIYF
CDR3nt: TGTGCCACCAGCAGAGCGGGACGGTCCTACGGCCTACCTGGAAACACCATATATTTT

j_gene: TRBJ2-7
d_gene: NA
abundance: NA
v_gene: TRBV10-1
CDR3aa: CASSETGAEQYF
CDR3nt: TGCGCCAGCAGTGAAACGGGGGCGGAGCAGTACTTC

j_gene: TRBJ2-7
d_gene: TRBD1
abundance: NA
v_gene: TRBV19
CDR3aa: CASSSGQGIYEQYF
CDR3nt: TGTGCCAGTAGTTCAGGACAGGGAATTTACGAGCAGTACTTC

j_gene: TRBJ1-6
d_gene: NA
abundance: NA
v_gene: TRBV27
CDR3aa: CASSPRGVNGSPLHF
CDR3nt: TGTGCCAGCAGTCCCCGGGGGGTAAACGGTTCACCCCTCCACTTT

j_gene: TRBJ2-5
d_gene: NA
abundance: NA
v_gene: TRBV6-5
CDR3aa: CASSLEGVWETQYF
CDR3nt: TGTGCCAGCAGTCTCGAGGGAGTTTGGGAGACCCAGTACTTC

j_gene: TRBJ2-1
d_gene: TRBD1
abundance: NA
v_gene: TRBV29-1
CDR3aa: CSASDPGTGYNEQFF
CDR3nt: TGCAGCGCTTCCGACCCCGGGACAGGCTACAATGAGCAGTTCTTC

j_gene: TRBJ2-2
d_gene: NA
abundance: NA
v_gene: TRBV4-3
CDR3aa: CASSPGTGSNTGELFF
CDR3nt: TGCGCCAGCAGCCCAGGGACCGGGTCGAACACCGGGGAGCTGTTTTTT

j_gene: TRBJ1-2
d_gene: NA
abundance: NA
v_gene: TRBV27
CDR3aa: CASSTGARTSYGYTF
CDR3nt: TGTGCCAGCAGTACCGGGGCGAGAACTAGCTATGGCTACACCTTC

j_gene: TRBJ2-1
d_gene: TRBD2
abundance: NA
v_gene: TRBV7-9
CDR3aa: CASSGTSGGPTDNEQFF
CDR3nt: TGTGCCAGCAGCGGGACTAGCGGGGGTCCTACCGACAATGAGCAGTTCTTC

j_gene: TRBJ2-3
d_gene: TRBD1
abundance: NA
v_gene: TRBV7-9
CDR3aa: CASSSTDRGRTDTQYF
CDR3nt: TGTGCCAGCAGCTCAACCGACAGGGGGCGCACAGATACGCAGTATTTT

j_gene: TRBJ2-7
d_gene: TRBD2
abundance: once
v_gene: TRBV5-1
CDR3aa: CASSHTTSGAYEQYF
CDR3nt: TGCGCCAGCAGCCACACGACTAGCGGGGCTTACGAGCAGTACTTC

j_gene: TRBJ2-2
d_gene: TRBD2
abundance: NA
v_gene: TRBV9
CDR3aa: CASSVAGPSGGQRSNTNTGELFF
CDR3nt: TGTGCCAGCAGCGTAGCGGGGCCTAGCGGGGGGCAAAGGTCAAACACGAACACCGGGGAGCTGTTTTTT

j_gene: TRBJ2-7
d_gene: NA
abundance: NA
v_gene: TRBV6-1
CDR3aa: CASSERTVANEQYF
CDR3nt: TGTGCCAGCAGTGAACGGACAGTAGCCAACGAGCAGTACTTC

j_gene: TRBJ2-7
d_gene: TRBD2
abundance: NA
v_gene: TRBV2
CDR3aa: CASNPGQVRTSGASYEQYF
CDR3nt: TGTGCCAGCAACCCGGGACAGGTCCGTACTAGCGGGGCCTCCTACGAGCAGTACTTC

j_gene: TRBJ2-4
d_gene: NA
abundance: once
v_gene: TRBV7-9
CDR3aa: CASSLAIGAENIQYF
CDR3nt: TGTGCCAGCAGCCTAGCGATCGGGGCGGAAAACATTCAGTACTTC

j_gene: TRBJ2-1
d_gene: NA
abundance: NA
v_gene: TRBV7-6
CDR3aa: CASSLFRGPLNEQFF
CDR3nt: TGTGCCAGCAGCTTATTTCGGGGTCCCCTCAATGAGCAGTTCTTC

j_gene: TRBJ1-3
d_gene: NA
abundance: NA
v_gene: TRBV5-6
CDR3aa: CASSQDLSGNTIYF
CDR3nt: TGTGCCAGCAGCCAGGACCTCTCTGGAAACACCATATATTTT

j_gene: TRBJ2-1
d_gene: NA
abundance: once
v_gene: TRBV4-2
CDR3aa: CASSHGRDSYNEQFF
CDR3nt: TGTGCCAGCAGCCATGGCAGGGACTCCTACAATGAGCAGTTCTTC

j_gene: TRBJ2-7
d_gene: TRBD1
abundance: NA
v_gene: TRBV5-1
CDR3aa: CASSLEFPGQGTNEQYF
CDR3nt: TGCGCCAGCAGCTTGGAATTTCCGGGACAGGGGACAAACGAGCAGTACTTC

j_gene: TRBJ2-5
d_gene: NA
abundance: NA
v_gene: TRBV7-7
CDR3aa: CASSLEVQETQYF
CDR3nt: TGTGCTAGCAGCTTGGAAGTTCAAGAGACCCAGTACTTC

j_gene: TRBJ2-7
d_gene: NA
abundance: NA
v_gene: TRBV6-5
CDR3aa: CASSYSNPYEQYF
CDR3nt: TGTGCCAGCAGTTACTCGAACCCCTACGAGCAGTACTTC

j_gene: TRBJ2-7
d_gene: NA
abundance: NA
v_gene: TRBV7-8
CDR3aa: CATTPSEAYEQYF
CDR3nt: TGTGCCACCACCCCCAGCGAGGCGTACGAGCAGTACTTC

j_gene: TRBJ1-2
d_gene: TRBD1
abundance: NA
v_gene: TRBV7-9
CDR3aa: CASSFVYRTGSHGYTF
CDR3nt: TGTGCCAGCAGCTTTGTGTACCGGACAGGGAGTCATGGCTACACCTTC

j_gene: TRBJ1-5
d_gene: NA
abundance: NA
v_gene: TRBV27
CDR3aa: CASRTTEDYNQPQHF
CDR3nt: TGTGCCAGCAGAACGACGGAGGATTACAATCAGCCCCAGCATTTT

j_gene: TRBJ2-7
d_gene: TRBD2
abundance: NA
v_gene: TRBV7-9
CDR3aa: CASSPGLVPYEQYF
CDR3nt: TGTGCCAGCAGCCCCGGACTAGTCCCCTACGAGCAGTACTTC

j_gene: TRBJ2-2
d_gene: TRBD2
abundance: NA
v_gene: TRBV2
CDR3aa: CASSDLAGEYGELFF
CDR3nt: TGTGCCAGCAGTGACCTAGCGGGAGAGTACGGGGAGCTGTTTTTT

j_gene: TRBJ1-2
d_gene: NA
abundance: NA
v_gene: TRBV27
CDR3aa: CASGISLRLGYTF
CDR3nt: TGTGCCAGCGGTATTTCCTTGAGGTTGGGCTACACCTTC

j_gene: TRBJ1-1
d_gene: NA
abundance: NA
v_gene: TRBV28
CDR3aa: CASSLRTKYTEAFF
CDR3nt: TGTGCCAGCAGTTTAAGGACAAAATACACTGAAGCTTTCTTT

j_gene: TRBJ2-1
d_gene: TRBD2
abundance: NA
v_gene: TRBV4-1
CDR3aa: CASSQRATSGDYNEQFF
CDR3nt: TGCGCCAGCAGCCAACGGGCGACTAGCGGGGATTACAATGAGCAGTTCTTC

j_gene: TRBJ2-1
d_gene: NA
abundance: NA
v_gene: TRBV28
CDR3aa: CASQGLHSSYNEQFF
CDR3nt: TGTGCCAGCCAGGGACTTCACAGCTCCTACAATGAGCAGTTCTTC

j_gene: TRBJ2-5
d_gene: NA
abundance: NA
v_gene: TRBV25-1
CDR3aa: CASTLREEQYF
CDR3nt: TGTGCCAGCACCCTTAGGGAAGAGCAGTACTTC

j_gene: TRBJ2-7
d_gene: NA
abundance: NA
v_gene: TRBV6-5
CDR3aa: CASSTGGNYEQYF
CDR3nt: TGTGCCAGCAGTACGGGCGGGAACTACGAGCAGTACTTC

j_gene: TRBJ2-5
d_gene: TRBD2
abundance: NA
v_gene: TRBV5-4
CDR3aa: CASSWTSGETQYF
CDR3nt: TGTGCCAGCAGCTGGACTAGCGGGGAGACCCAGTACTTC

j_gene: TRBJ2-5
d_gene: NA
abundance: NA
v_gene: TRBV7-3
CDR3aa: CASSLGGGYQETQYF
CDR3nt: TGTGCCAGCAGCTTAGGAGGGGGGTACCAAGAGACCCAGTACTTC

j_gene: TRBJ2-7
d_gene: TRBD1
abundance: NA
v_gene: TRBV27
CDR3aa: CASSLGGQGSYEQYF
CDR3nt: TGTGCCAGCAGCCTAGGGGGACAGGGTTCCTACGAGCAGTACTTC

j_gene: TRBJ2-7
d_gene: TRBD1
abundance: NA
v_gene: TRBV4-3
CDR3aa: CASSPGQGVAYEQYF
CDR3nt: TGCGCCAGCAGCCCGGGACAGGGAGTAGCCTACGAGCAGTACTTC

j_gene: TRBJ1-1
d_gene: TRBD1
abundance: NA
v_gene: TRBV11-2
CDR3aa: CASSLEGGVAFF
CDR3nt: TGTGCCAGCAGCTTAGAAGGGGGCGTAGCTTTCTTT

j_gene: TRBJ2-7
d_gene: NA
abundance: NA
v_gene: TRBV28
CDR3aa: CASSLPGGTGIGYEQYF
CDR3nt: TGTGCCAGCAGTTTACCGGGGGGGACAGGGATCGGGTACGAGCAGTACTTC

j_gene: TRBJ2-1
d_gene: TRBD1
abundance: NA
v_gene: TRBV5-6
CDR3aa: CASSYRGPSYNEQFF
CDR3nt: TGTGCCAGCAGTTACAGGGGCCCTTCCTACAATGAGCAGTTCTTC

j_gene: TRBJ2-3
d_gene: TRBD1
abundance: once
v_gene: TRBV6-5
CDR3aa: CASSYSGTGAGDTQYF
CDR3nt: TGTGCCAGCAGTTACTCTGGGACAGGGGCCGGAGATACGCAGTATTTT

j_gene: TRBJ2-1
d_gene: TRBD2
abundance: NA
v_gene: TRBV28
CDR3aa: CASSPSGGLYYNEQFF
CDR3nt: TGTGCCAGCAGTCCCAGCGGGGGACTCTACTACAATGAGCAGTTCTTC